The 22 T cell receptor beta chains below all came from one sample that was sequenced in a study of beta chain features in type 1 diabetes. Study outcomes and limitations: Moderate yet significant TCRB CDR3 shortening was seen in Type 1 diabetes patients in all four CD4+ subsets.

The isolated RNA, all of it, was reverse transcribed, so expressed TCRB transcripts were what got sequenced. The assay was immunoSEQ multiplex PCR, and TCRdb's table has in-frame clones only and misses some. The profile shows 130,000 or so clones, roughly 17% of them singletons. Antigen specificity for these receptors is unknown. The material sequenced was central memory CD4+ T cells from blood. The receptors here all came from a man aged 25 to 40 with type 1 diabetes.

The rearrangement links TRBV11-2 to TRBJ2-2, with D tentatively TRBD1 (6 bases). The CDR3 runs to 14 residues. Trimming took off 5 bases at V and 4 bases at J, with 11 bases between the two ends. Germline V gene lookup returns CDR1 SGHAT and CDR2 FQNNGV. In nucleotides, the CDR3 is TGTGCCAGCAGCCCTCAGGGGCCCACCGGGGAGCTGTTTTTT. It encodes CASSPQGPTGELFF.

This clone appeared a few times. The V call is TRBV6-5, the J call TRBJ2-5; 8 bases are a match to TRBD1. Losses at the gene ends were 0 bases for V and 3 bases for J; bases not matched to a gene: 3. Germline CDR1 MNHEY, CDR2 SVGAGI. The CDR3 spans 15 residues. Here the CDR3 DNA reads TGTGCCAGCAGTTACTCTCTGACAGGGGAAGAGACCCAGTACTTC. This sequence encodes CASSYSLTGEETQYF.

Here the CDR3 DNA reads TGTGCCAGCAGTCCAGGGTCTTTTCAGGGACAAGAGACCCAGTACTTC. Protein product: CASSPGSFQGQETQYF. This rearrangement joins TRBV27 to TRBJ2-5, with D possibly TRBD1 on 5 matching bases. Germline CDR1 reads MNHEY; CDR2 reads SMNVEV (reference sequence). Trimming stripped 5 bases from V and 2 bases from J, with 18 bases between. The CDR3 extends over 16 amino acids.

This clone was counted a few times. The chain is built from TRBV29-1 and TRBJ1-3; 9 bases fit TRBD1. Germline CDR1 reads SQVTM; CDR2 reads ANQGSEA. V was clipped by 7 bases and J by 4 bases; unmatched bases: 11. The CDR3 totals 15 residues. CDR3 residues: CSASDRGTSGNTIYF. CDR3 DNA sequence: TGCAGCGCCTCGGACAGGGGCACGTCAGGAAACACCATATATTTT.

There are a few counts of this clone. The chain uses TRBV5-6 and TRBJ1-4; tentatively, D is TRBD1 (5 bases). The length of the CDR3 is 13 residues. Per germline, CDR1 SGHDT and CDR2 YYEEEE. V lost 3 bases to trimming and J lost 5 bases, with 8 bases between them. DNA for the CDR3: TGTGCCAGCAGCTGGGGACGGAATGAAAAACTGTTTTTT. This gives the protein CASSWGRNEKLFF. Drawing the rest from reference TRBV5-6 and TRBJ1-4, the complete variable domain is DAGVTQSPTHLIKTRGQQVTLRCSPKSGHDTVSWYQQALGQGPQFIFQYYEEEERQRGNFPDRFSGHQFPNYSSELNVNALLLGDSALYLCASSWGRNEKLFFGSGTQLSVL.

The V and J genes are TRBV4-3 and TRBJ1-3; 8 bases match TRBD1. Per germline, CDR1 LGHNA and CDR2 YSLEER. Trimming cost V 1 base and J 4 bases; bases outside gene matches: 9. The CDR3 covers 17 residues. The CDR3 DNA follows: TGCGCCAGCAGCCAAGCTTCGCAGGGGGCCAGGGGAAACACCATATATTTT. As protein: CASSQASQGARGNTIYF.

The CDR3 bases are TGTGCCAGCAGCTTCTTGACAAGTAGTTTGGAAGCTTTCTTT. Its translation: CASSFLTSSLEAFF. The V gene is TRBV7-2, the J gene TRBJ1-1, with D uncertain. This CDR3 has 14 residues. Germline CDR1 SGHTA, CDR2 FQGNSA. With 3 bases removed from V and 8 bases from J, the gap between germline ends came to 16 bases. The whole variable domain, remainder taken from reference TRBV7-2 and TRBJ1-1, is GAGVSQSPSNKVTEKGKDVELRCDPISGHTALYWYRQSLGQGLEFLIYFQGNSAPDKSGLPSDRFSAERTGGSVSTLTIQRTQQEDSAVYLCASSFLTSSLEAFFGQGTRLTVV.

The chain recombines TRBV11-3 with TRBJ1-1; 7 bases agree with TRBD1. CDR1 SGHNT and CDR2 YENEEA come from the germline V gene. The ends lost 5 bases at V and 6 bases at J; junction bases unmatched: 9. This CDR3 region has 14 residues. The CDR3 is CASSRQGGGSEAFF. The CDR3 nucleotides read TGTGCCAGCAGCAGACAGGGAGGGGGCTCTGAAGCTTTCTTT. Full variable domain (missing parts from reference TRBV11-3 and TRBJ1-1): EAGVVQSPRYKIIEKKQPVAFWCNPISGHNTLYWYLQNLGQGPELLIRYENEEAVDDSQLPKDRFSAERLKGVDSTLKIQPAELGDSAVYLCASSRQGGGSEAFFGQGTRLTVV.

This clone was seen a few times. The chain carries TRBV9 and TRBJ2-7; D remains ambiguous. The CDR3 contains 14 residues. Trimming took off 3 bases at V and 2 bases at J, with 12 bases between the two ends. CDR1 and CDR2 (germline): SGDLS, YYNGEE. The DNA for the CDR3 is TGTGCCAGCAGCGAAGGGTCTAGAGCCTACGAGCAGTACTTC. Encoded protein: CASSEGSRAYEQYF.

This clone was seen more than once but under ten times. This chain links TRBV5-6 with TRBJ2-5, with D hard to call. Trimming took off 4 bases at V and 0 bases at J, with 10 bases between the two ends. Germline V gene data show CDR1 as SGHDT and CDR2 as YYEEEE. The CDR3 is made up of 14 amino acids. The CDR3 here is CASSVLQHQETQYF. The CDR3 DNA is TGTGCCAGCAGCGTGCTACAGCACCAAGAGACCCAGTACTTC.

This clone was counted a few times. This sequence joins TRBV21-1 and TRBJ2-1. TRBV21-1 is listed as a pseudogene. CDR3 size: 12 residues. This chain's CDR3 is CASSKGRGPQFF. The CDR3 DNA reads TGTGCCAGCAGCAAAGGCCGGGGGCCGCAGTTCTTC.

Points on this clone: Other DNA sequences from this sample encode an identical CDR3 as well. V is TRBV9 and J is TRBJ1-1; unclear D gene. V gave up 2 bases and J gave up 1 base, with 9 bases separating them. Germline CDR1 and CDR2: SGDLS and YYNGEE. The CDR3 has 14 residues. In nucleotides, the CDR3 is TGTGCCAGCAGCGTGGGCTCAGGGAACACTGAAGCTTTCTTT. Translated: CASSVGSGNTEAFF.

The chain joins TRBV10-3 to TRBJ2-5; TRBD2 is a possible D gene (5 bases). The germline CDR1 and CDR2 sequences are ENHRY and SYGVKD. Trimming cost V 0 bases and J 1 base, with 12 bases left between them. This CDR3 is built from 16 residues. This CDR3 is CAISESVLAAQETQYF. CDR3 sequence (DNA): TGTGCCATCAGTGAGTCAGTCCTAGCAGCCCAAGAGACCCAGTACTTC.

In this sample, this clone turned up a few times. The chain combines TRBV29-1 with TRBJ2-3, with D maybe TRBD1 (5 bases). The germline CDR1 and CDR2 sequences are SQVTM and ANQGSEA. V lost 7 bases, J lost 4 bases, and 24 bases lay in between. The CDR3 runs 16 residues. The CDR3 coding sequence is TGCAGCGCCATTACCCTGACAGTAACTACGGCAGATACGCAGTATTTT. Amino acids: CSAITLTVTTADTQYF.

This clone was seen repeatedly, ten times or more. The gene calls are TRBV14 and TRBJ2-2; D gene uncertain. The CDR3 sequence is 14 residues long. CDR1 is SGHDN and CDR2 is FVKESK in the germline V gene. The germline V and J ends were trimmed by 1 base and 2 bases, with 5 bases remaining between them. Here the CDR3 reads CASSQGINTGELFF. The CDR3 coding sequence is TGTGCCAGCAGCCAAGGCATCAACACCGGGGAGCTGTTTTTT. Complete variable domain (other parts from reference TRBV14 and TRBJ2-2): EAGVTQFPSHSVIEKGQTVTLRCDPISGHDNLYWYRRVMGKEIKFLLHFVKESKQDESGMPNNRFLAERTGGTYSTLKVQPAELEDSGVYFCASSQGINTGELFFGEGSRLTVL.

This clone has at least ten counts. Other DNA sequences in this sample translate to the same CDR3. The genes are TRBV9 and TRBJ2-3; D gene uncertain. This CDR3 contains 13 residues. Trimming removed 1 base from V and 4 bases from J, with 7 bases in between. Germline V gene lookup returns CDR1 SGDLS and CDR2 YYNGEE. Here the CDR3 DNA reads TGTGCCAGCAGCGTACCGGGCGCAGATACGCAGTATTTT. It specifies CASSVPGADTQYF.

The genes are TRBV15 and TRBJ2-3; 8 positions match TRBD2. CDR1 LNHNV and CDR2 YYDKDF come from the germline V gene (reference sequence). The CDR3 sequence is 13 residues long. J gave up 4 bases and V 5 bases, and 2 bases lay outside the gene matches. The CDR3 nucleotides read TGTGCCACCAGCGAAGCGGGGGCAGATACGCAGTATTTT. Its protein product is CATSEAGADTQYF.

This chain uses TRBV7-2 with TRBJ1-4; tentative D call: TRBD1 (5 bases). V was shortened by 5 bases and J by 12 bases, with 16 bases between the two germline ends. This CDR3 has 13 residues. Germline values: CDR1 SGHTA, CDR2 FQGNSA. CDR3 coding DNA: TGTGCCAGCAGCCGGGACGGCAAAAGGGAACTGTTTTTT. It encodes CASSRDGKRELFF.

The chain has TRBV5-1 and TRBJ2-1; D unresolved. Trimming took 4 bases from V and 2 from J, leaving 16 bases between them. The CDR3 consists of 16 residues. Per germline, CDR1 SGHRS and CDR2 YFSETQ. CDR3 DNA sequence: TGCGCCAGCAGCCTACTGGGTACCGGTCCCTACAATGAGCAGTTCTTC. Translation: CASSLLGTGPYNEQFF.

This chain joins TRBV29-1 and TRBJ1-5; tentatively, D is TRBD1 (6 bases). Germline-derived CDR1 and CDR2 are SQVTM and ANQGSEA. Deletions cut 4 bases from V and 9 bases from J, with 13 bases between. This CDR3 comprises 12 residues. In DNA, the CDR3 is TGCAGCGTTGGACAGGTGGAGGGGCCCCAGCATTTT. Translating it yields CSVGQVEGPQHF. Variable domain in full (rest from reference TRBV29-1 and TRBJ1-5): SAVISQKPSRDICQRGTSLTIQCQVDSQVTMMFWYRQQPGQSLTLIATANQGSEATYESGFVIDKFPISRPNLTFSTLTVSNMSPEDSSIYLCSVGQVEGPQHFGDGTRLSIL.

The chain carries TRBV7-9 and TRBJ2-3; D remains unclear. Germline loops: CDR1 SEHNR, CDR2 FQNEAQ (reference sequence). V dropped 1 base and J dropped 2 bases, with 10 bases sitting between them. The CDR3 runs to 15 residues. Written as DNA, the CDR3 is TGTGCCAGCAGCTTAGGCTACGTAGACACAGATACGCAGTATTTT. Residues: CASSLGYVDTDTQYF.

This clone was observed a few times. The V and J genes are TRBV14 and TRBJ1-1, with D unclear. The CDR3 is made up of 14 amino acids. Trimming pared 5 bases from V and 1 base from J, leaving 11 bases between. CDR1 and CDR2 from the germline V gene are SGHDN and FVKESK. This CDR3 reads CASSLQAGNTEAFF. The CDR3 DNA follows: TGTGCCAGCAGCTTGCAGGCGGGGAACACTGAAGCTTTCTTT.